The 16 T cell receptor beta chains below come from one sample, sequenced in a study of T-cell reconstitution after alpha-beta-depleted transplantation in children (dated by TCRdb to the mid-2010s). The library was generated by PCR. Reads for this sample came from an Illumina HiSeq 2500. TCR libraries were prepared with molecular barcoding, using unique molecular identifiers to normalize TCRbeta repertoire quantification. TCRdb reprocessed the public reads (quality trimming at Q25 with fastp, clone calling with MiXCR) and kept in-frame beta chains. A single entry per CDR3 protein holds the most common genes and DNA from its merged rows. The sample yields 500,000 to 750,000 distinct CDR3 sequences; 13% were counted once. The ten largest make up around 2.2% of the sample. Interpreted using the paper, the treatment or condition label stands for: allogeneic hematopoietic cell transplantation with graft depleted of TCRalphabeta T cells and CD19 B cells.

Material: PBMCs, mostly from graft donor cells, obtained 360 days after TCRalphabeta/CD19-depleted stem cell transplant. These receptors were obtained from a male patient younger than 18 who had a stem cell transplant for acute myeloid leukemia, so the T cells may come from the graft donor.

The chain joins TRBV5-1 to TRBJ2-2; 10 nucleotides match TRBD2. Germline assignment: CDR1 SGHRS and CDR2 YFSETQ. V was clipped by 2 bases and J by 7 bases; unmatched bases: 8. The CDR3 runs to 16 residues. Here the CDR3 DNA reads TGCGCCAGCAGCTTTCTAGCGGGAGCGGTGGACGGGGAGCTGTTTTTT. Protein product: CASSFLAGAVDGELFF. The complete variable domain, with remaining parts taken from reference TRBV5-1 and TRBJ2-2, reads KAGVTQTPRYLIKTRGQQVTLSCSPISGHRSVSWYQQTPGQGLQFLFEYFSETQRNKGNFPGRFSGRQFSNSRSEMNVSTLELGDSALYLCASSFLAGAVDGELFFGEGSRLTVL.

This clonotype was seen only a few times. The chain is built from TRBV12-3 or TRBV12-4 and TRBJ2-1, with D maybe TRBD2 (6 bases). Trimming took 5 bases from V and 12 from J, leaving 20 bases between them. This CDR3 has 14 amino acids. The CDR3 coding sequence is TGTGCCAGCAGTCCTGACCACATGAAGGGAGGGCAGTTCTTC. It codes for CASSPDHMKGGQFF.

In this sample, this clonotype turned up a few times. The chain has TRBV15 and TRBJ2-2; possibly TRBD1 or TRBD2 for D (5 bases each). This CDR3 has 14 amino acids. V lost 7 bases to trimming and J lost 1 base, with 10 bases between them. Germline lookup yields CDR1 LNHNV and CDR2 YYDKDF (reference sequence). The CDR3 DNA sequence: TGTGCCACCAAAGAGGGGAGGAACACCGGGGAGCTGTTTTTT. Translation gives CATKEGRNTGELFF.

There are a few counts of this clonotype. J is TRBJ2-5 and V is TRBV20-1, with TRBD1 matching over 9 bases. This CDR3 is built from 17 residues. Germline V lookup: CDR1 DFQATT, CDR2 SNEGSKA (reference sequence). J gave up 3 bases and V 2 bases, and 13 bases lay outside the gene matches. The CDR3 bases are TGCAGTGCTAGACCCATGCCCGGGACAGGGCAGAAAGAGACCCAGTACTTC. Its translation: CSARPMPGTGQKETQYF.

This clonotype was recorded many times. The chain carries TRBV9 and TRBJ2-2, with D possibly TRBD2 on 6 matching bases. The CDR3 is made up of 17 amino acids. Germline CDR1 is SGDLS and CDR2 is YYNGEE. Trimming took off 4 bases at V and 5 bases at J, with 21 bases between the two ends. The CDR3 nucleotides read TGTGCCAGCAGCAGCGCGTTCGTGAGGGCGGGGACCGGGGAGCTGTTTTTT. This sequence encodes CASSSAFVRAGTGELFF. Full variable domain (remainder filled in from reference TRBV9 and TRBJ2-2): DSGVTQTPKHLITATGQRVTLRCSPRSGDLSVYWYQQSLDQGLQFLIQYYNGEERAKGNILERFSAQQFPDLHSELNLSSLELGDSALYFCASSSAFVRAGTGELFFGEGSRLTVL.

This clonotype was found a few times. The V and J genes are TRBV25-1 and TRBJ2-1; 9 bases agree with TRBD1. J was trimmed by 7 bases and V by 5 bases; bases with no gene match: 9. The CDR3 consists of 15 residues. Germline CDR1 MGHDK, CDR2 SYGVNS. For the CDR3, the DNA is TGTGCCAGCAGTCCGTCGGGACAGGGCAAGAATGAGCAGTTCTTC. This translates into CASSPSGQGKNEQFF.

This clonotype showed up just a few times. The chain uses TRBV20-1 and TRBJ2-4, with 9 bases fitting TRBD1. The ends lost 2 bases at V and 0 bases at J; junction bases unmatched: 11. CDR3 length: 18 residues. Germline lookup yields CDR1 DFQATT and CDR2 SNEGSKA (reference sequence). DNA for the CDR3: TGCAGTGCTAGAATTTGGACAGGGGACCTTCTAGCCAAAAACATTCAGTACTTC. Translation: CSARIWTGDLLAKNIQYF.

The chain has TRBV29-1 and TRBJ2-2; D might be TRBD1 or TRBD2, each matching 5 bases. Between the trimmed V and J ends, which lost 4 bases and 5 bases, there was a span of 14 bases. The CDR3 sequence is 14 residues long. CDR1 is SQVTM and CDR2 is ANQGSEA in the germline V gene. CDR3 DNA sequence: TGCAGCGTTGTGTTGGGGGATCGGACCGGGGAGCTGTTTTTT. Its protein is CSVVLGDRTGELFF.

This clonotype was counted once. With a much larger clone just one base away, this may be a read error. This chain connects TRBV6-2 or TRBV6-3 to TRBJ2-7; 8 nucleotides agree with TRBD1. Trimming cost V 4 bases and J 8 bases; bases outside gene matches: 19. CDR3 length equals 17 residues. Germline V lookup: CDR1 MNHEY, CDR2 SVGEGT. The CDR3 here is CASSSRDRSFRRDKQYF. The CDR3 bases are TGTGCCAGCAGTTCCCGGGACAGGAGCTTCAGGAGGGACAAGCAGTACTTC.

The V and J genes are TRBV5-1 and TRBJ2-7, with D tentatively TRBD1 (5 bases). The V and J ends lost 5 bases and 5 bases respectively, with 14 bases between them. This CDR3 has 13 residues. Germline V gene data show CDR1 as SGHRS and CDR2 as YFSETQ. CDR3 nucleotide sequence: TGCGCCAGCAGTCCCAGATGGGGCCACGAGCAGTACTTC. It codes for CASSPRWGHEQYF.

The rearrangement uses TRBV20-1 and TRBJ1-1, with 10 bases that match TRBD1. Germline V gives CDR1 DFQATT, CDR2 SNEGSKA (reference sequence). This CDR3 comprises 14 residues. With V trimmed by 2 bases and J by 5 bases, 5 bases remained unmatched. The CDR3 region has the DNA TGCAGTGCTAGAAGGGGACAGGGGAGAACTGAAGCTTTCTTT. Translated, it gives CSARRGQGRTEAFF.

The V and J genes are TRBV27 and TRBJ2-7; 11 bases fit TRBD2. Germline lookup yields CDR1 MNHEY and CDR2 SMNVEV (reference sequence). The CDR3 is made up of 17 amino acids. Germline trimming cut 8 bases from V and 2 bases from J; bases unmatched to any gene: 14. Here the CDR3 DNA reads TGTGCCAGCCGTAACCGCCTGGCTAGCGGGAGGACCTACGAGCAGTACTTC. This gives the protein CASRNRLASGRTYEQYF.

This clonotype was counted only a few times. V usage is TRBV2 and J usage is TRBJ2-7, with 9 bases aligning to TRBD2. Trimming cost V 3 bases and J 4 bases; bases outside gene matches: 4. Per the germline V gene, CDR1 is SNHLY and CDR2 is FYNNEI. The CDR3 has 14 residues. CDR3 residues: CASSDRLAGYEQYF. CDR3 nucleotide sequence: TGTGCCAGCAGTGATCGGCTAGCGGGGTACGAGCAGTACTTC.

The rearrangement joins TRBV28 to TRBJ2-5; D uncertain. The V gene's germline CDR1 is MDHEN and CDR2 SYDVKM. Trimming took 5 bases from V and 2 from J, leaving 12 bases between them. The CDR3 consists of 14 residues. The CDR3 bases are TGTGCCAGCAGTACCCGCCAGGAGCAAGAGACCCAGTACTTC. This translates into CASSTRQEQETQYF.

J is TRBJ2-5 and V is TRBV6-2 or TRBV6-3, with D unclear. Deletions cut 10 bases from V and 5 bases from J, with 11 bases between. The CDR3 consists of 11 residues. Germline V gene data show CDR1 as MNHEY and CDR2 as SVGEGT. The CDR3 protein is CATSASETQYF. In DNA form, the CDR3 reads TGTGCCACCTCAGCATCTGAGACCCAGTACTTC.

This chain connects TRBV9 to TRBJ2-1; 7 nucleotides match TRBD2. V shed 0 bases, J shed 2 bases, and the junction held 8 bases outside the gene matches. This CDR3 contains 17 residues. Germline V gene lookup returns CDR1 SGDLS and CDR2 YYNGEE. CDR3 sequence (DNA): TGTGCCAGCAGCGTAGGGGTGGGAGGGCCCCCCTACAATGAGCAGTTCTTC. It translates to CASSVGVGGPPYNEQFF.